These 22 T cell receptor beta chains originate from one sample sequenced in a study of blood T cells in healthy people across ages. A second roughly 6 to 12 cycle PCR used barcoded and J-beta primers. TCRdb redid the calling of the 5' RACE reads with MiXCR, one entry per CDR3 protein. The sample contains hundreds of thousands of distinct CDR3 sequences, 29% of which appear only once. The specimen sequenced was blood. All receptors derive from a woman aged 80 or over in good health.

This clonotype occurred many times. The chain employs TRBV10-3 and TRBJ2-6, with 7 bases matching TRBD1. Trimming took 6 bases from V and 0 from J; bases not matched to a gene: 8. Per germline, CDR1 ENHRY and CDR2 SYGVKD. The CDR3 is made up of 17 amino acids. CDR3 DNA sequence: TGTGCCATCAGCCACACCGGACAGGTCTCTGGGGCCAACGTCCTGACTTTC. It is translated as CAISHTGQVSGANVLTF.

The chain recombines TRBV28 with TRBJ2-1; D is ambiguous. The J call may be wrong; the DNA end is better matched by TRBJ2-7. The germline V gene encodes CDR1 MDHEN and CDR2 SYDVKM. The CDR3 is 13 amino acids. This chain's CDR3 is CASSLQARNEQYF. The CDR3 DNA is TGTGCCAGCAGTTTGCAGGCTCGGAATGAGCAGTACTTC.

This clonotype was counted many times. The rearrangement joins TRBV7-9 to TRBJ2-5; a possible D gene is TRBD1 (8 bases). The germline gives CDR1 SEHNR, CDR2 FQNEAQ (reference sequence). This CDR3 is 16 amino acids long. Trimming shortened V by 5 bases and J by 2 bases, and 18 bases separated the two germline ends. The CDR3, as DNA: TGTGCCAGCAGCCCTGACAGGGGAGGGGGACAAGAGACCCAGTACTTC. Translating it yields CASSPDRGGGQETQYF.

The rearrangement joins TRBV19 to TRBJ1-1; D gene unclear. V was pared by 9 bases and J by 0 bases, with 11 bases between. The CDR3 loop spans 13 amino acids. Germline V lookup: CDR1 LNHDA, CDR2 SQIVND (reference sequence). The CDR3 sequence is CASLREMNTEAFF. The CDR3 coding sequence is TGTGCCAGCCTCAGAGAGATGAACACTGAAGCTTTCTTT.

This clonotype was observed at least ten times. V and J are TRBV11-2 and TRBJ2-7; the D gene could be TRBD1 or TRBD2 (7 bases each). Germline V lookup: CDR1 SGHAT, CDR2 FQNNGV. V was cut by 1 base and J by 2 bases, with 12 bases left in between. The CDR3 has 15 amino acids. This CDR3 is CASSLAGGAPYEQYF. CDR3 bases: TGTGCCAGCAGCTTAGCAGGGGGGGCCCCCTACGAGCAGTACTTC.

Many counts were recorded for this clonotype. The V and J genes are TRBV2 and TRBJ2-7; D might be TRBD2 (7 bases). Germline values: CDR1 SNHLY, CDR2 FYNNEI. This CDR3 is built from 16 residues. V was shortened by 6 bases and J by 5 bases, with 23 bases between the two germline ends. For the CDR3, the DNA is TGTGCCAGCAGCGCCTGGGGGGGGGGCTCTATCGACGAGCAGTACTTC. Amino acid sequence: CASSAWGGGSIDEQYF. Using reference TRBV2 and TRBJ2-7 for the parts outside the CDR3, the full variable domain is EPEVTQTPSHQVTQMGQEVILRCVPISNHLYFYWYRQILGQKVEFLVSFYNNEISEKSEIFDDQFSVERPDGSNFTLKIRSTKLEDSAMYFCASSAWGGGSIDEQYFGPGTRLTVT.

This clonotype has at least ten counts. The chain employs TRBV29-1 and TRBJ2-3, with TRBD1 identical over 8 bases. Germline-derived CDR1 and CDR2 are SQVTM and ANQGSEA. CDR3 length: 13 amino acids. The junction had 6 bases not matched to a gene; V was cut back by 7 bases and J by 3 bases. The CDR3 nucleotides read TGCAGCGCCGGACAGGGCGGGACAGATACGCAGTATTTT. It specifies CSAGQGGTDTQYF.

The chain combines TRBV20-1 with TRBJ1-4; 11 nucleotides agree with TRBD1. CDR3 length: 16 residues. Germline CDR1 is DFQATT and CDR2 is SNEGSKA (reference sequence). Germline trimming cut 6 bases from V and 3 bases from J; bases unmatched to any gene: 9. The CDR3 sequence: CSAVAGTGGSNEKLFF. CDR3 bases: TGCAGTGCCGTCGCCGGGACAGGGGGTTCTAATGAAAAACTGTTTTTT.

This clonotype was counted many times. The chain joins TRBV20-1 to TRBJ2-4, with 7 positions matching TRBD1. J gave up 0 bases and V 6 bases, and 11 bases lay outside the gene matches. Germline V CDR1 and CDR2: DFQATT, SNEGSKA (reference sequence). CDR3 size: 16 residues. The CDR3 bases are TGCAGTGCCACGACGACAGGGCGGTTAGCCAAAAACATTCAGTACTTC. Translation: CSATTTGRLAKNIQYF.

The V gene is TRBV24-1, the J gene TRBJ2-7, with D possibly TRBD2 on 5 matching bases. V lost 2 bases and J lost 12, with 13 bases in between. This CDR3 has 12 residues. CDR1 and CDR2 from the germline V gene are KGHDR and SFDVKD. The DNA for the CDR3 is TGTGCCACCAGTGATTCCGGCGGGCGCGGGTACTTC. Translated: CATSDSGGRGYF.

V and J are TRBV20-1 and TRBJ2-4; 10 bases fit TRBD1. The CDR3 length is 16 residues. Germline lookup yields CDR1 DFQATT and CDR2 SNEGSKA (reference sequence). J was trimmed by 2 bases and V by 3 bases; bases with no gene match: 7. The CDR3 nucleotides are TGCAGTGCTAGGGAGACAGGGGGCTTGTCCAAAAACATTCAGTACTTC. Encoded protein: CSARETGGLSKNIQYF.

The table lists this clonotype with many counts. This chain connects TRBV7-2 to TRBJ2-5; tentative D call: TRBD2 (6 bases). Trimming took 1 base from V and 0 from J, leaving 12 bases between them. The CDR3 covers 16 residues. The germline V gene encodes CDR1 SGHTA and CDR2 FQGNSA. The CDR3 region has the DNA TGTGCCAGCAGCTTAGAAGGCGCGGGAAACCAAGAGACCCAGTACTTC. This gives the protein CASSLEGAGNQETQYF.

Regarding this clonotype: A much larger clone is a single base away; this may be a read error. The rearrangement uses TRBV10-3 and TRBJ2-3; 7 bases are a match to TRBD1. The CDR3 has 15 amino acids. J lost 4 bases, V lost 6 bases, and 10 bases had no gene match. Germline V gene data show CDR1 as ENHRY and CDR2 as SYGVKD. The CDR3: CAISQGEQGSDTQYF. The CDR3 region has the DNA TGTGCCATCAGCCAGGGGGAACAGGGGTCAGATACGCAGTATTTT.

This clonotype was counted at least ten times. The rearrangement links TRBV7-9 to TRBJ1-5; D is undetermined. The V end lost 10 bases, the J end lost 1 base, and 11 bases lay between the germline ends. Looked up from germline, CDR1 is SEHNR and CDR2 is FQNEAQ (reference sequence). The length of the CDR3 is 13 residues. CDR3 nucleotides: TGTGCCATAGCGGACGGAAGCAATCAGCCCCAGCATTTT. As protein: CAIADGSNQPQHF.

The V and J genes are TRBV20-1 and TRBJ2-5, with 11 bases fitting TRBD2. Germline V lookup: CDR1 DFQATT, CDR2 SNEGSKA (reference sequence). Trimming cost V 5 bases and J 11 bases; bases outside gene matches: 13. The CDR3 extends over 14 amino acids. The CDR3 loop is CSAGIAGGNNEQYF. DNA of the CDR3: TGCAGTGCTGGTATAGCGGGGGGGAACAATGAGCAGTACTTC.

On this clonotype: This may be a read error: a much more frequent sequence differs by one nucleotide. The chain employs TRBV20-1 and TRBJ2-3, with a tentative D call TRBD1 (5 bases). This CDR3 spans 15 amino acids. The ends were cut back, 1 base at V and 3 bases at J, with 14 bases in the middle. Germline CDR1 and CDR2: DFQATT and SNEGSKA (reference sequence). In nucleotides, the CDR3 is TGCAGTGCTAGAGTATGTAGGGGAACTACAGATACGCAGTATTTT. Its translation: CSARVCRGTTDTQYF.

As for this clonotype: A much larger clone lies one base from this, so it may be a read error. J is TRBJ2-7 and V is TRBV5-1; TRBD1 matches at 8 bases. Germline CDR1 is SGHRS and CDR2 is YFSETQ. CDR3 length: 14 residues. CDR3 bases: TGCGCCGGCAGCGGTGGACAGGGTTCCCACGAGCAGTACTTC. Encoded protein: CAGSGGQGSHEQYF.

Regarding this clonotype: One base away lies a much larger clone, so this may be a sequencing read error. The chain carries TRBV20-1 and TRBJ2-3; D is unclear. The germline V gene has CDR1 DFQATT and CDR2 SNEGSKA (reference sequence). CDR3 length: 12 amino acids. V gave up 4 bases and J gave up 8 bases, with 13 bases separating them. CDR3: CSANPFRGTQYF. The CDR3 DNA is TGCAGTGCTAACCCTTTTCGTGGTACGCAGTATTTT.

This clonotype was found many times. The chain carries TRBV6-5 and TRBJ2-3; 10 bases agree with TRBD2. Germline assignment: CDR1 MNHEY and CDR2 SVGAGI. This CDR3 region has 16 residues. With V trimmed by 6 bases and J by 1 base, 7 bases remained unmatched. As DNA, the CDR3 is TGTGCCAGCAGCATCAGCGGGGGGGCTGGCACAGATACGCAGTATTTT. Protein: CASSISGGAGTDTQYF.

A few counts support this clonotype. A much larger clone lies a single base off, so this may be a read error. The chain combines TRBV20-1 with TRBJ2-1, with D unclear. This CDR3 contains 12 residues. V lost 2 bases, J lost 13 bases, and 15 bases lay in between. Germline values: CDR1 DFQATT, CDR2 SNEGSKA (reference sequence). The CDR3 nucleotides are TGCAGTGCTAGAAACGAAGCAGAGACCCAGTTCTTC. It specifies CSARNEAETQFF.

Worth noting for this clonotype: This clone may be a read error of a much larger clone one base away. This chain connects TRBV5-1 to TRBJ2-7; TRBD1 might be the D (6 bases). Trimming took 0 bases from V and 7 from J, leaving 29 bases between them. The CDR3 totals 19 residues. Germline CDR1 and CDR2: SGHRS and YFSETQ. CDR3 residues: CASSLEQGAFGSSYNEQYF. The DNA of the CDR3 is TGCGCCAGCAGCTTGGAACAGGGCGCCTTCGGAAGTTCCTACAATGAGCAGTACTTC.

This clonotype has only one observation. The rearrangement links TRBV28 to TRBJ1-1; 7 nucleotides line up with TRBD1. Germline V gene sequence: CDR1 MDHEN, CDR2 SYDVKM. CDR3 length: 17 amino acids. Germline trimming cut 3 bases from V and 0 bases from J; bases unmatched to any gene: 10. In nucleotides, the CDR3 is TGTGCCAGCAGTTTGGGATACAGGGGAGTAATGAACACTGAAGCTTTCTTT. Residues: CASSLGYRGVMNTEAFF.